What follows is one T cell receptor (beta chain) and its context. In germline, CDR1 is SGHTA, CDR2 FQGTGA. The CDR3 is made up of 18 amino acids. The J segment lost 4 bases and the V segment lost 1 base, leaving 10 bases of the junction unmatched. The data are from a study of cytomegalovirus exposure and HLA in healthy donors. PCR employed 60 Vbeta and 13 Jbeta primers. Only in-frame clones appear in the TCRdb table, and some are missing; sequencing was by immunoSEQ multiplex PCR. The sample includes a few hundred thousand clones, approximately 83% of them seen just once. The sequence was collected from a girl aged 5-17 years in good health and CMV-seronegative. Sequencing input: PBMCs. The chain employs TRBV7-3 and TRBJ2-5, with TRBD2 matching 12 bases. As DNA, the CDR3 is TGTGCCAGCAGCTTAAGGGCGGCCCGGACTAGCGGGATAGAGACCCAGTACTTC. It translates to CASSLRAARTSGIETQYF.